These 27 T cell receptor beta chains were all obtained from the same sample, sequenced in a study of PD-1 blockade in classical Hodgkin lymphoma. Sequencing was performed with immunoSEQ multiplex PCR; in TCRdb, only in-frame clones are kept and a portion is missing. The repertoire consists of about 86,000 clones, with 85% to 90% occurring once and the leading ten covering approximately 12%. Each of the patients experienced relapse following autologous stem cell transplantation, and their brentuximab vedotin exposure differed. This specimen was peripheral blood mononuclear cells (PBMCs), taken before the second cycle of nivolumab. Every receptor here comes from a human donor with classical Hodgkin lymphoma.

J is TRBJ2-1 and V is TRBV6-5, with unresolved D. CDR1 is MNHEY and CDR2 is SVGAGI in the germline V gene. This CDR3 comprises 13 residues. Trimming cost V 0 bases and J 8 bases, with 8 bases left between them. DNA of the CDR3: TGTGCCAGCAGTTACTCGGGTTACTATGAGCAGTTCTTC. Amino acid sequence: CASSYSGYYEQFF.

The chain joins TRBV7-6 to TRBJ2-2, with 9 positions matching TRBD1. CDR1 SGHVS and CDR2 FNYEAQ come from the germline V gene. The CDR3 consists of 16 residues. J gave up 4 bases and V 3 bases, and 6 bases lay outside the gene matches. The CDR3: CASSLMGQGSTGELFF. The CDR3 coding sequence is TGTGCCAGCAGCTTGATGGGACAGGGATCCACCGGGGAGCTGTTTTTT.

The chain recombines TRBV5-1 with TRBJ2-5, with 11 bases aligning to TRBD1. The V segment lost 2 bases and the J segment 2 bases; nucleotides outside the gene matches: 5. The CDR3 consists of 16 residues. Germline V gives CDR1 SGHRS, CDR2 YFSETQ. The CDR3 DNA is TGCGCCAGCAGCTTCCAGGACAGGGGGCTGCAAGAGACCCAGTACTTC. Protein: CASSFQDRGLQETQYF.

The chain carries TRBV13 and TRBJ2-1; the match to TRBD2 covers 9 bases. The CDR3 runs to 15 residues. V shed 2 bases, J shed 9 bases, and the junction held 8 bases outside the gene matches. In germline, CDR1 is PRHDT, CDR2 FYEKMQ (reference sequence). In DNA form, the CDR3 reads TGTGCCAGCAGCTTATCGGCGGGAGGGCCGGGTGAGCAGTTCTTC. Protein sequence: CASSLSAGGPGEQFF.

V and J are TRBV19 and TRBJ2-3; 10 bases are a match to TRBD1. Trimming at V came to 7 bases and at J to 4 bases, leaving 8 bases not matched to a gene. Per the germline V gene, CDR1 is LNHDA and CDR2 is SQIVND (reference sequence). The CDR3 length is 15 residues. CDR3 nucleotides: TGTGCCAGTACCGCGCGGGGACAGGGGCCAGATACGCAGTATTTT. It codes for CASTARGQGPDTQYF.

This chain uses TRBV7-6 with TRBJ2-4; D is ambiguous. V lost 5 bases to trimming and J lost 0 bases, with 14 bases between them. The CDR3 runs to 16 residues. Germline CDR1 reads SGHVS; CDR2 reads FNYEAQ. DNA for the CDR3: TGTGCCAGCAGCCCGGAGCCCAACCTAGCCAAAAACATTCAGTACTTC. Translated, it gives CASSPEPNLAKNIQYF.

Here the CDR3 DNA reads TGTGCCAGCAGTGAACTTGCGGTAAATCAGCCCCAGCATTTT. The encoded protein is CASSELAVNQPQHF. The rearrangement uses TRBV6-1 and TRBJ1-5, with unresolved D. With 2 bases removed from V and 4 bases from J, the gap between germline ends came to 9 bases. This CDR3 contains 14 residues. The germline CDR1 and CDR2 sequences are MNHNS and SASEGT.

This clone was observed a single time. The gene calls are TRBV20-1 and TRBJ2-7; D uncertain. CDR3 size: 11 residues. CDR1 and CDR2 from the germline V gene are DFQATT and SNEGSKA (reference sequence). V was clipped by 6 bases and J by 3 bases, with 9 bases between them. The CDR3 DNA reads TGCAGTGCAACCCAGGACTACGAGCAGTACTTC. Protein: CSATQDYEQYF.

The rearrangement uses TRBV7-8 and TRBJ2-5; D gene ambiguous. The germline V gene encodes CDR1 SGHVS and CDR2 FQNEAQ. The germline V and J ends were trimmed by 1 base and 4 bases, with 7 bases remaining between them. The CDR3 covers 13 residues. In nucleotides, the CDR3 is TGTGCCAGCAGCTTAGGAGTCGGAGAGACCCAGTACTTC. Its translation is CASSLGVGETQYF.

This chain joins TRBV7-9 and TRBJ1-3; 9 bases map to TRBD1. This CDR3 is built from 17 residues. After removal of 3 bases from V and 0 bases from J, the junction contained 6 bases not matched to a gene. Germline-derived CDR1 and CDR2 are SEHNR and FQNEAQ (reference sequence). The CDR3 is CASSFVGQGNSGNTIYF. The CDR3 coding sequence is TGTGCCAGCAGCTTTGTGGGACAGGGAAACTCTGGAAACACCATATATTTT.

The chain recombines TRBV7-3 with TRBJ2-2; a possible D gene is TRBD1 (5 bases). Germline V gene sequence: CDR1 SGHTA, CDR2 FQGTGA. The CDR3 runs to 15 residues. V was shortened by 5 bases and J by 5 bases, with 15 bases between the two germline ends. CDR3 sequence reads: CASSPGMASTGELFF. The CDR3, as DNA: TGTGCCAGCAGCCCAGGGATGGCCTCAACCGGGGAGCTGTTTTTT. Full variable domain (rest looked up from reference TRBV7-3 and TRBJ2-2): GAGVSQTPSNKVTEKGKYVELRCDPISGHTALYWYRQSLGQGPEFLIYFQGTGAADDSGLPNDRFFAVRPEGSVSTLKIQRTERGDSAVYLCASSPGMASTGELFFGEGSRLTVL.

The V call is TRBV6-1, the J call TRBJ2-7, with TRBD2 as a possible D gene (5 bases). The CDR3 has 11 amino acids. Germline V CDR1 and CDR2: MNHNS, SASEGT. The V end lost 6 bases, the J end lost 3 bases, and 6 bases lay between the germline ends. The CDR3 region has the DNA TGTGCCAGCAGCGGACTCTACGAGCAGTACTTC. It yields the protein CASSGLYEQYF.

V and J are TRBV6-6 and TRBJ1-2; D call uncertain. Germline V gene data show CDR1 as MNHNY and CDR2 as SVGAGI (reference sequence). This CDR3 is built from 15 residues. With 8 bases removed from V and 4 bases from J, the gap between germline ends came to 20 bases. CDR3 bases: TGTGCCAGCCGGTCCGGTCTAAGTGGGGTCTATGGCTACACCTTC. Translated, it gives CASRSGLSGVYGYTF.

The chain recombines TRBV7-8 with TRBJ1-5, with D unresolved. Trimming left V 6 bases short and J 0 bases short, with 6 bases between. Germline V lookup: CDR1 SGHVS, CDR2 FQNEAQ. The CDR3 extends over 13 amino acids. CDR3 in amino acids: CASSRNSNQPQHF. Written as DNA, the CDR3 is TGTGCCAGCAGTAGGAATAGCAATCAGCCCCAGCATTTT.

In DNA form, the CDR3 reads TGTGCCAGCAGTCAACTAGCGGGGGGCACTCGGGAGCTGTTTTTT. Its protein product is CASSQLAGGTRELFF. The V and J genes are TRBV6-5 and TRBJ2-2, with TRBD2 matching over 12 bases. The CDR3 runs to 15 residues. The germline CDR1 and CDR2 sequences are MNHEY and SVGAGI. With 5 bases clipped from V and 9 bases from J, the junction kept 7 bases outside the gene matches.

The V call is TRBV7-8, the J call TRBJ2-3, with a possible D match to TRBD2 (6 bases). From germline, CDR1 is SGHVS and CDR2 FQNEAQ. The CDR3 length is 14 residues. The V end lost 7 bases, the J end lost 1 base, and 12 bases lay between the germline ends. The CDR3 sequence is CASMDSSGTDTQYF. CDR3 DNA: TGTGCCAGCATGGATTCTAGCGGCACAGATACGCAGTATTTT.

The gene calls are TRBV6-5 and TRBJ2-2; 9 nucleotides match TRBD1. The CDR3 runs to 16 residues. CDR1 MNHEY and CDR2 SVGAGI come from the germline V gene. Losses at the gene ends were 2 bases for V and 6 bases for J; bases not matched to a gene: 7. In DNA, the CDR3 is TGTGCCAGCAGTTACGCCGGGACAGGGATGTCCGGGGAGCTGTTTTTT. Translation gives CASSYAGTGMSGELFF.

This chain uses TRBV7-9 with TRBJ2-4, with 9 bases identical to TRBD1. The CDR3 has 15 residues. J lost 5 bases, V lost 3 bases, and 5 bases had no gene match. In germline, CDR1 is SEHNR, CDR2 FQNEAQ (reference sequence). The CDR3 here is CASSLGQGFQNIQYF. The DNA of the CDR3 is TGTGCCAGCAGCTTGGGACAGGGTTTCCAAAACATTCAGTACTTC.

The rearrangement joins TRBV29-1 to TRBJ2-7, with 8 bases that match TRBD2. Germline CDR1 reads SQVTM; CDR2 reads ANQGSEA. CDR3 length: 12 residues. V shed 3 bases and J 7 bases; nucleotides not matched to a gene: 5. CDR3 sequence reads: CSVERGAGEQYF. The CDR3 region has the DNA TGCAGCGTTGAGCGGGGGGCGGGGGAGCAGTACTTC.

The V and J genes are TRBV28 and TRBJ2-2; no clear D gene. Germline CDR1 MDHEN, CDR2 SYDVKM. This CDR3 is 12 amino acids long. The germline V and J ends were trimmed by 4 bases and 5 bases, with 5 bases remaining between them. CDR3 sequence: CASSSRTGELFF. The CDR3 DNA is TGTGCCAGCAGTTCTAGGACCGGGGAGCTGTTTTTT.

This clone was observed once. The rearrangement links TRBV28 to TRBJ2-3; no clear D. The V gene lost 2 bases and the J gene lost 11 bases, with 14 bases spanning the gap. The CDR3 runs to 13 residues. Germline V lookup: CDR1 MDHEN, CDR2 SYDVKM. Here the CDR3 reads CASSLEPIPLQYF. The CDR3 DNA follows: TGTGCCAGCAGTTTAGAGCCTATCCCCTTGCAGTATTTT. The whole variable domain, filled in from reference TRBV28 and TRBJ2-3, reads DVKVTQSSRYLVKRTGEKVFLECVQDMDHENMFWYRQDPGLGLRLIYFSYDVKMKEKGDIPEGYSVSREKKERFSLILESASTNQTSMYLCASSLEPIPLQYFGPGTRLTVL.

The chain joins TRBV28 to TRBJ1-2, with D perhaps TRBD1 (6 bases). Trimming removed 5 bases at V and 9 bases at J, with 16 bases between. CDR3 size: 13 residues. The germline CDR1 and CDR2 sequences are MDHEN and SYDVKM. The CDR3 reads CASSLSVGGRYTF. CDR3 bases: TGTGCCAGCAGTCTATCTGTAGGGGGGCGCTACACCTTC.

The chain links TRBV5-1 to TRBJ1-1; no definite D call. Trimming took off 1 base at V and 1 base at J, with 11 bases between the two ends. Germline V CDR1 and CDR2: SGHRS, YFSETQ. The CDR3 is made up of 15 amino acids. The CDR3 spells CASSLRGTQNTEAFF. The CDR3 DNA reads as TGCGCCAGCAGCTTGCGGGGAACTCAGAACACTGAAGCTTTCTTT.

The CDR3 DNA follows: TGCGCCAGCAGCGTGATGACCGGGGCCACAGATACGCAGTATTTT. It codes for CASSVMTGATDTQYF. The chain joins TRBV5-1 to TRBJ2-3; D assignment may be TRBD1 or TRBD2 (5 bases each). CDR3 size: 15 residues. In germline, CDR1 is SGHRS, CDR2 YFSETQ. The V and J ends lost 4 bases and 2 bases respectively, with 14 bases between them.

The sample holds one count of this clone. V is TRBV5-5 and J is TRBJ1-2; possibly TRBD1 for D (6 bases). The V end lost 4 bases, the J end lost 4 bases, and 14 bases lay between the germline ends. The CDR3 extends over 14 amino acids. Germline-derived CDR1 and CDR2 are SGHKS and YYEKEE (reference sequence). The CDR3 DNA follows: TGTGCCAGCAGCCAGCAGGGGTCTGCCTATGGCTACACCTTC. It yields the protein CASSQQGSAYGYTF.

The chain recombines TRBV5-6 with TRBJ2-7, with 13 bases matching TRBD2. Germline assignment: CDR1 SGHDT and CDR2 YYEEEE. The length of the CDR3 is 16 residues. Trimming removed 0 bases from V and 4 bases from J; junction bases left unmatched: 4. In DNA form, the CDR3 reads TGTGCCAGCAGCTTGGTTGGGACTAGCGGGACTTACGAGCAGTACTTC. It codes for CASSLVGTSGTYEQYF.

The chain uses TRBV28 and TRBJ2-3, with a possible D match to TRBD1 (5 bases). Trimming removed 3 bases at V and 5 bases at J, with 15 bases between. CDR1 MDHEN and CDR2 SYDVKM come from the germline V gene. The CDR3 spans 15 residues. The CDR3, as DNA: TGTGCCAGCAGTTTGGTCCAGGGCACCCGAGATACGCAGTATTTT. This translates into CASSLVQGTRDTQYF.